This T cell receptor (beta chain) is from a study of early T cells in non-severe SARS-CoV-2 infection (dated by TCRdb to 2020 to 2023). With respect to the entire study: TCR sequencing used bulk RNA from unsorted whole blood, so alpha and beta chains could not be paired.

Library preparation used 5' RACE. The sequencer was a NextSeq 500. The TCR library protocol attached unique molecular identifiers to individual cDNA molecules to correct for sequencing error and PCR bias. Sequencing covered both TCR alpha and beta chains, and within each sample the abundances of alpha and beta sequences were tightly co-correlated. In the authors' own workflow: Decombinator V4 was used to annotate TCR sequences for V gene, J gene and CDR3. TCRs were defined as expanded if a significant change between any two time points was detected under a Poisson model with p below 0.0001. TCR abundances were normalised to the total number of TCRs sequenced per sample and expressed as counts per million. MAIT TCRs were defined by TRAV1-2 paired with TRAJ12, TRAJ20 or TRAJ33, and iNKT TCRs by TRAV10 paired with TRAJ18. VDJdb, accessed 1 November 2021, was searched for CMV, EBV and SARS-CoV-2 annotated TCRs, excluding TCRs annotated for multiple antigens. TCRdb took the public reads, trimmed them with fastp at Q25, ran MiXCR for clone calling and kept in-frame beta chains. One record per CDR3 amino acid sequence lists the most common genes and DNA. The V and J calls come from TCRdb's annotation, not from the publication. The table for this sample lists about 26,000 distinct CDR3 sequences; approximately 5.1% of them were counted only once. The leading ten clones occupy 3.5% to 4.5% of the sample.

Study-wide findings and limitations: VDJdb matching was skewed toward anti-spike CD8 responses and likely underestimated virus-specific expansions by missing private and CD4 specificities.

V is pared back by 3 bases and J by 0 bases, with 11 bases lying between the germline termini. The germline V gene encodes CDR1 MGHRA and CDR2 YSYEKL. Its CDR3 holds 15 amino acids, cysteine through phenylalanine. The retained sequence is limited to the CDR3, 45 bases, with the frame set at the first base. The study was a case-control design nested within a healthcare worker cohort in London, UK, with weekly nasopharyngeal swab PCR tests and blood sampling. Between 23 and 31 March 2020, the week of the UK lockdown, healthcare workers were enrolled and then followed up weekly for as long as 16 weeks. In its sample, this clonotype was seen many times. The antigen it recognizes is unknown. Base-call qualities are not available, and no considerably larger clone is one nucleotide away.

Source material: whole blood. The receptor was isolated from an adult who was a healthcare worker with PCR-confirmed SARS-CoV-2 infection or an uninfected control (not recorded which). The rearranged segments are TRBV4-1 and TRBJ1-1; a weak D assignment points to TRBD1 (5 bases agree). The DNA sequence is as follows: TGCGCCAGCAGCCATATAGACAGATTGAACACTGAAGCTTTCTTT. This gives the protein CASSHIDRLNTEAFF.